This entry is about one T cell receptor (beta chain). Antigen unknown. The source of the sample is a study of cytomegalovirus exposure and HLA in healthy donors. Study outcomes and limitations: Roughly even sequencing depth across donors was the assumption behind the presence/absence analyses.

V lost 4 bases, J lost 7 bases, and 13 bases lay in between. The CDR3 extends over 13 amino acids. Germline values: CDR1 SGHTA, CDR2 FQGNSA. It was with 60 Vbeta and 13 Jbeta primers that the PCR ran. Original data processing: About 11 million of about 88 million unique TCR beta chains were shared, per a later count. TCRdb's copy holds only in-frame clones and misses some; the assay was immunoSEQ multiplex PCR. V and J calls and clone size are as listed in that table; D and trimming were resolved from the DNA. The sample has 120,000 to 150,000 clones, roughly 80% seen once. The J gene is TRBJ1-1, the V gene TRBV7-2; no firm D call. The TCR originated in a middle-aged woman in good health and CMV-seropositive. The specimen was PBMCs. CDR3 region: CASSSLRHLEAFF. The CDR3 DNA follows: TGTGCCAGCAGCTCTCTTAGACATCTTGAAGCTTTCTTT.